The 17 T cell receptor beta chains in this list originate from one sample, sequenced in a study of OX40 agonist ivuxolimab in advanced cancers. Here immunoSEQ multiplex PCR was the method, and the copy in TCRdb shows in-frame clones only, minus some. This table holds about 55,000 clones, approximately 83% found once. The sample was CD4+ or CD8+ T cells sorted from blood, taken in a trial of the OX40 agonist ivuxolimab. The receptors shown here come from an adult with an advanced solid tumor such as melanoma, head and neck, liver or kidney cancer.

The chain is built from TRBV4-1 and TRBJ2-1, with D uncertain. The CDR3 loop spans 13 amino acids. CDR1 MGHRA and CDR2 YSYEKL come from the germline V gene. The V and J ends lost 4 bases and 15 bases respectively, with 19 bases between them. The chain's CDR3 is CASSPTPGPTGFF. DNA for the CDR3: TGCGCCAGCAGCCCGACCCCCGGTCCGACGGGGTTCTTC.

This clone was counted a few times. This chain connects TRBV7-2 to TRBJ1-1; TRBD1 is a possible D gene (5 bases). The V end was cut by 1 base, the J end by 1 base, with 7 bases between. The germline V gene encodes CDR1 SGHTA and CDR2 FQGNSA. This CDR3 has 14 amino acids. The CDR3, as DNA: TGTGCCAGCAGCTTAGACGGGGGGAACACTGAAGCTTTCTTT. Its translation: CASSLDGGNTEAFF.

The table lists this clone with a count of one. This chain connects TRBV5-1 to TRBJ2-7; 7 bases line up with TRBD1. This CDR3 region has 13 residues. The germline gives CDR1 SGHRS, CDR2 YFSETQ. The V segment lost 3 bases and the J segment 9 bases; nucleotides outside the gene matches: 9. The CDR3 protein is CASSSGTADRQYF. The CDR3 coding sequence is TGCGCCAGCAGCTCCGGGACAGCGGATAGGCAGTACTTC.

The genes are TRBV19 and TRBJ1-5, with D perhaps matching TRBD1 (6 bases). The CDR3 loop spans 16 amino acids. Trimming took 6 bases from V and 1 from J, leaving 16 bases between them. Per the germline V gene, CDR1 is LNHDA and CDR2 is SQIVND (reference sequence). DNA for the CDR3: TGTGCCAGTAGCACACAGGGAGGTCGGAGCAATCAGCCCCAGCATTTT. This sequence encodes CASSTQGGRSNQPQHF.

J is TRBJ2-5 and V is TRBV9; no firm D call. The CDR3 sequence is 14 residues long. Germline loops: CDR1 SGDLS, CDR2 YYNGEE. Trimming stripped 1 base from V and 1 base from J, with 8 bases between. The DNA of the CDR3 is TGTGCCAGCAGCGTACACAACCTCCAAGAGACCCAGTACTTC. Translated, it gives CASSVHNLQETQYF.

V and J are TRBV5-1 and TRBJ2-5; 14 bases are a match to TRBD2. The J call is doubtful: the DNA matches TRBJ2-7 better. The CDR3 extends over 18 amino acids. Germline V gene lookup returns CDR1 SGHRS and CDR2 YFSETQ. CDR3 coding DNA: TGCGCCAGCAGCCCATGGGGACTAGCGGGAGCCACAAGCTACGAGCAGTACTTC. Translating gives CASSPWGLAGATSYEQYF.

Here the CDR3 reads CASSFRGRAENEQYF. CDR3 DNA sequence: TGCGCCAGCAGCTTCCGCGGGAGGGCCGAAAACGAGCAGTACTTC. This chain joins TRBV5-1 and TRBJ2-7, with 9 bases that match TRBD2. Germline loops: CDR1 SGHRS, CDR2 YFSETQ. The CDR3 is 15 residues long. Unmatched junction bases numbered 8, after V lost 2 bases and J lost 5 bases.

V is TRBV4-1 and J is TRBJ2-1; 9 bases match TRBD2. Trimming removed 4 bases from V and 2 bases from J; junction bases left unmatched: 0. The CDR3 is made up of 14 amino acids. Germline V CDR1 and CDR2: MGHRA, YSYEKL. DNA of the CDR3: TGCGCCAGCAGCCGACTAGCGGCCTACAATGAGCAGTTCTTC. It translates to CASSRLAAYNEQFF.

The rearrangement links TRBV7-9 to TRBJ2-2; D gene uncertain. CDR3 length: 14 residues. Germline V CDR1 and CDR2: SEHNR, FQNEAQ (reference sequence). V lost 4 bases and J 5 bases, leaving 11 bases between the germline ends. The CDR3 sequence is CASSSGIRTGELFF. CDR3 coding DNA: TGTGCCAGCAGCTCCGGAATCAGAACCGGGGAGCTGTTTTTT. Complete variable domain (other parts from reference TRBV7-9 and TRBJ2-2): DTGVSQNPRHKITKRGQNVTFRCDPISEHNRLYWYRQTLGQGPEFLTYFQNEAQLEKSRLLSDRFSAERPKGSFSTLEIQRTEQGDSAMYLCASSSGIRTGELFFGEGSRLTVL.

The genes are TRBV5-1 and TRBJ1-1; 7 nucleotides line up with TRBD1. The J segment lost 4 bases and the V segment lost 1 base, leaving 4 bases of the junction unmatched. Germline CDR1 SGHRS, CDR2 YFSETQ. CDR3 length equals 14 residues. The CDR3 protein is CASSLFQGGTEAFF. The CDR3, as DNA: TGCGCCAGCAGCTTGTTCCAGGGGGGCACTGAAGCTTTCTTT.

This chain connects TRBV6-5 to TRBJ2-1; 7 bases are a match to TRBD2. CDR3 length: 15 residues. The V segment lost 0 bases and the J segment 7 bases; nucleotides outside the gene matches: 6. Germline-derived CDR1 and CDR2 are MNHEY and SVGAGI. The CDR3 protein is CASSYSGGSRNEQFF. Here the CDR3 DNA reads TGTGCCAGCAGTTACTCGGGCGGGAGTAGGAATGAGCAGTTCTTC.

The J gene is TRBJ2-5, the V gene TRBV28; TRBD1 matches at 10 bases. CDR1 MDHEN and CDR2 SYDVKM come from the germline V gene. This CDR3 has 15 amino acids. The J segment lost 5 bases and the V segment lost 6 bases, leaving 9 bases of the junction unmatched. CDR3 sequence (DNA): TGTGCCAGCAGCCGTAGGGGACAGGGGCTTGAGACCCAGTACTTC. This sequence encodes CASSRRGQGLETQYF. Full variable domain (remainder filled in from reference TRBV28 and TRBJ2-5): DVKVTQSSRYLVKRTGEKVFLECVQDMDHENMFWYRQDPGLGLRLIYFSYDVKMKEKGDIPEGYSVSREKKERFSLILESASTNQTSMYLCASSRRGQGLETQYFGPGTRLLVL.

The chain recombines TRBV9 with TRBJ2-6, with D possibly TRBD1 on 6 matching bases. Germline V gene lookup returns CDR1 SGDLS and CDR2 YYNGEE. The CDR3 contains 14 residues. V lost 7 bases, J lost 0 bases, and 8 bases lay in between. CDR3 in amino acids: CASGQYSGANVLTF. DNA of the CDR3: TGTGCCAGCGGACAGTACTCTGGGGCCAACGTCCTGACTTTC.

This clone was seen just once. V usage is TRBV19 and J usage is TRBJ2-5, with a possible D match to TRBD1 (6 bases). There are 15 residues in the CDR3. The V end was cut by 8 bases, the J end by 7 bases, with 23 bases between. Germline V gives CDR1 LNHDA, CDR2 SQIVND (reference sequence). The DNA for the CDR3 is TGTGCCAGTCGCCTTAAAGGGGGAGTATCAGGGACCCAGTACTTC. This encodes CASRLKGGVSGTQYF.

This clone was detected once. J is TRBJ1-6 and V is TRBV30; no clear D gene. The CDR3 length is 16 residues. Trimming removed 5 bases from V and 7 bases from J, with 21 bases in between. The germline CDR1 and CDR2 sequences are GTSNPN and SVGIG (reference sequence). Written as DNA, the CDR3 is TGTGCCTGGGGGCCTCGTTCGGCGCTTAGGAATTCACCCCTCCACTTT. Encoded protein: CAWGPRSALRNSPLHF.

This clone has only a few counts. The chain combines TRBV10-1 with TRBJ2-2; TRBD2 might be the D (5 bases). CDR3 size: 14 residues. V was pared by 0 bases and J by 6 bases, with 8 bases between. Germline assignment: CDR1 WNHNN and CDR2 SYGVQD (reference sequence). This chain's CDR3 is CASSESRAAGELFF. CDR3 DNA: TGCGCCAGCAGTGAGTCGAGGGCTGCCGGGGAGCTGTTTTTT.

This chain uses TRBV5-1 with TRBJ2-1; no firm D call. The CDR3 has 15 amino acids. Germline V gives CDR1 SGHRS, CDR2 YFSETQ. V was shortened by 0 bases and J by 10 bases, with 17 bases between the two germline ends. The CDR3 region is CASSLGVGSTTEQFF. The DNA for the CDR3 is TGCGCCAGCAGCTTGGGGGTTGGCTCCACGACGGAGCAGTTCTTC.